This TCR beta chain is drawn from a study of T-cell memory formation after mild COVID-19. There are a few counts of this clonotype. Trimming took 4 bases from V and 6 from J; bases not matched to a gene: 7. CDR3 length equals 15 residues. Per germline, CDR1 SGHRS and CDR2 YFSETQ. TCRdb processed the 5' RACE reads anew with MiXCR; each CDR3 protein has one entry. The data show under 300,000 distinct CDR3 sequences, around 15% seen once. The receptor comes from a man younger than 35 who had mild COVID-19 (a few samples of this study predate the infection). Cell type and time point are not known. The J gene is TRBJ2-2, the V gene TRBV5-1; 9 bases line up with TRBD2. Sequencing was carried out using PBMCs or a T cell subset sorted from them (not recorded which). CDR3 DNA sequence: TGCGCCAGCAGCCCGGGGACTAGCCGGCCCGGGGAGCTGTTTTTT. It is translated as CASSPGTSRPGELFF.